Below, 31 T cell receptor beta chains from the same sample are listed, as sequenced in a study of blood T cells in healthy people across ages. Next came a second PCR, run for roughly 6 to 11 cycles, which used a sample-barcoded 5' primer along with a J-beta primer mix. From the 5' RACE reads, TCRdb called clonotypes with MiXCR, one entry per CDR3 protein. The repertoire holds under 2 million distinct CDR3 sequences, with 30% to 40% as singletons. Sequencing was performed on blood. The source is a woman under 40 in good health.

The V and J genes are TRBV20-1 and TRBJ2-7, with D possibly TRBD2 on 6 matching bases. V lost 3 bases, J lost 6 bases, and 15 bases lay in between. Germline V gene sequence: CDR1 DFQATT, CDR2 SNEGSKA (reference sequence). The CDR3 runs to 13 residues. CDR3 DNA: TGCAGTGCTAGGGGGCGGAGGGGTTCCGAGCAGTACTTC. Its protein is CSARGRRGSEQYF.

This clonotype appeared a single time. V and J are TRBV4-2 and TRBJ1-2; TRBD1 is a possible D gene (5 bases). Trimming shortened V by 1 base and J by 6 bases, and 24 bases separated the two germline ends. This CDR3 has 18 residues. CDR1 is LGHNA, CDR2 YNFKEQ, per germline. This CDR3 is CASSQVVSGDSVRNGYTF. The DNA of the CDR3 is TGTGCCAGCAGCCAAGTTGTATCTGGGGACTCCGTGCGGAATGGCTACACCTTC.

On this clonotype: It may be a read error: a sequence one base away is much more abundant. The chain couples TRBV27 to TRBJ2-5; possibly TRBD2 for D (5 bases). Germline values: CDR1 MNHEY, CDR2 SMNVEV (reference sequence). CDR3 length equals 15 residues. For the CDR3, the DNA is TGTGCCGGCAGTTACGGGGTTTCGTACCAAGAGACCCAGTACTTC. Encoded protein: CAGSYGVSYQETQYF.

This clonotype was observed a handful of times. V gene TRBV4-1 combines with J gene TRBJ1-2; D unresolved. The germline V gene has CDR1 MGHRA and CDR2 YSYEKL. Trimming removed 5 bases from V and 0 bases from J, with 31 bases in between. The CDR3 length is 21 residues. The CDR3 nucleotides are TGCGCCAGCAGCTGGCGTCTGGAAGGCGACCGATTAACCAGGACTAACTATGGCTACACCTTC. It is translated as CASSWRLEGDRLTRTNYGYTF.

This chain connects TRBV18 to TRBJ2-7; D call uncertain. This CDR3 is 15 amino acids long. Germline V gene lookup returns CDR1 KGHSH and CDR2 LQKENI. V dropped 3 bases and J dropped 6 bases, with 18 bases sitting between them. The CDR3 loop is CASSPFRGRLSEQYF. The DNA of the CDR3 is TGTGCCAGCTCACCCTTCCGTGGCAGGCTGTCCGAGCAGTACTTC.

The chain has TRBV29-1 and TRBJ2-7; 7 nucleotides match TRBD1. This CDR3 comprises 15 residues. Germline assignment: CDR1 SQVTM and CDR2 ANQGSEA. V gave up 5 bases and J gave up 6 bases; unmatched junction bases: 16. This CDR3 reads CSVSNFGTESREQYF. The CDR3 region has the DNA TGCAGCGTTTCAAATTTCGGGACAGAGTCTCGCGAGCAGTACTTC.

Points on this clonotype: A read error may account for a junction end that differs from germline. The chain has TRBV7-8 and TRBJ1-2; 8 positions match TRBD1. CDR1 SGHVS and CDR2 FQNEAQ come from the germline V gene. This CDR3 has 16 residues. CDR3 amino acids: CAGSALDRGPNYGYTF. The CDR3 DNA is TGTGCCGGCAGCGCCCTTGACAGGGGACCTAACTATGGCTACACCTTC. The complete variable domain, with remaining parts taken from reference TRBV7-8 and TRBJ1-2, reads GAGVSQSPRYKVAKRGQDVALRCDPISGHVSLFWYQQALGQGPEFLTYFQNEAQLDKSGLPSDRFFAERPEGSVSTLKIQRTQQEDSAVYLCAGSALDRGPNYGYTFGSGTRLTVV.

The chain employs TRBV20-1 and TRBJ2-3; 9 bases line up with TRBD1. Germline lookup yields CDR1 DFQATT and CDR2 SNEGSKA (reference sequence). Losses at the gene ends were 7 bases for V and 14 bases for J; bases not matched to a gene: 7. This CDR3 is built from 10 residues. In DNA, the CDR3 is TGCAGTGTTCCCCGGGACAGGGTGTATTTT. Amino acids: CSVPRDRVYF.

This clonotype was seen only once. An end of the junction does not agree with germline; a read error may underlie this. The V and J genes are TRBV6-1 and TRBJ2-1, with 7 bases aligning to TRBD2. The CDR3 is 13 residues long. Per germline, CDR1 MNHNS and CDR2 SASEGT. This chain's CDR3 is CAGSERGLSEQFF. CDR3 nucleotides: TGTGCCGGCAGTGAGCGGGGACTTAGTGAGCAGTTCTTC.

This clonotype has just a few counts. The rearrangement joins TRBV7-9 to TRBJ2-7; 7 bases are shared with TRBD1. This CDR3 spans 14 amino acids. Germline CDR1 and CDR2: SEHNR and FQNEAQ (reference sequence). J was trimmed by 3 bases and V by 3 bases; bases with no gene match: 5. The CDR3 sequence: CASSFGTELYEQYF. The CDR3 DNA follows: TGTGCCAGCAGCTTCGGGACAGAGCTCTACGAGCAGTACTTC.

This clonotype showed up just a few times. J is TRBJ1-2 and V is TRBV12-3 or TRBV12-4; D remains ambiguous. Trimming removed 3 bases from V and 5 bases from J, with 16 bases in between. The CDR3 has 15 residues. The CDR3 DNA sequence: TGTGCCAGCAGTTTCGGAGACCCAGGAGGGTATGGCTACACCTTC. This translates into CASSFGDPGGYGYTF.

There are a few counts of this clonotype. The V gene is TRBV7-9, the J gene TRBJ2-5; TRBD1 matches at 9 bases. The CDR3 runs 15 residues. The V gene's germline CDR1 is SEHNR and CDR2 FQNEAQ (reference sequence). Losses at the gene ends were 4 bases for V and 1 base for J; bases not matched to a gene: 4. As DNA, the CDR3 is TGTGCCAGCAGCTCCGGGACAGGGCTCCAAGAGACCCAGTACTTC. Its protein is CASSSGTGLQETQYF.

The sample holds many counts of this clonotype. The chain recombines TRBV13 with TRBJ2-1; TRBD1 aligns across 10 bases. Unmatched junction bases numbered 7, after V lost 4 bases and J lost 10 bases. The CDR3 contains 14 residues. CDR1 is PRHDT and CDR2 is FYEKMQ in the germline V gene (reference sequence). CDR3 region: CASSSTGGGREQFF. The CDR3 DNA sequence: TGTGCCAGCAGCTCGACAGGGGGCGGTCGGGAGCAGTTCTTC.

This clonotype showed up just a few times. This rearrangement joins TRBV6-2 or TRBV6-3 to TRBJ1-2; possibly TRBD1 for D (6 bases). The V gene's germline CDR1 is MNHEY and CDR2 SVGEGT. This CDR3 has 15 residues. Trimming shortened V by 6 bases and J by 2 bases, and 16 bases separated the two germline ends. The CDR3 DNA follows: TGTGCCAGCAGGAGAATAGGAGGGACAAACTATGGCTACACCTTC. As protein: CASRRIGGTNYGYTF.

This clonotype was seen at least ten times. V usage is TRBV6-1 and J usage is TRBJ1-2; D is ambiguous. V was clipped by 2 bases and J by 3 bases, with 13 bases between them. The CDR3 sequence is 15 residues long. Germline CDR1 MNHNS, CDR2 SASEGT. CDR3 protein: CASSELGTDYYGYTF. Written as DNA, the CDR3 is TGTGCCAGCAGTGAACTAGGAACAGATTACTATGGCTACACCTTC.

This clonotype was observed at least ten times. The V and J genes are TRBV11-2 and TRBJ2-1; 12 nucleotides align to TRBD2. CDR1 and CDR2 (germline): SGHAT, FQNNGV. The trim removed 5 bases at V and 1 base at J, leaving 9 bases unmatched. The CDR3 loop spans 18 amino acids. The CDR3 bases are TGTGCCAGCAGCAGACTAGCGGGAGAGGAGAGGTCCTACAATGAGCAGTTCTTC. Residues: CASSRLAGEERSYNEQFF.

The genes are TRBV7-9 and TRBJ1-2; tentative D call: TRBD1 (5 bases). Germline-derived CDR1 and CDR2 are SEHNR and FQNEAQ (reference sequence). CDR3 length equals 13 residues. Trimming removed 6 bases at V and 4 bases at J, with 12 bases between. CDR3 DNA sequence: TGTGCCAGCAGTTCGGCTGGGGGCTATGGCTACACCTTC. It yields the protein CASSSAGGYGYTF.

The genes are TRBV10-2 and TRBJ2-7; D uncertain. The V and J ends lost 0 bases and 4 bases respectively, with 10 bases between them. The CDR3 consists of 14 residues. Germline CDR1 is WSHSY and CDR2 is SAAADI. The CDR3 DNA follows: TGCGCCAGCAGTGAGTCTAAATACGGGTACGAGCAGTACTTC. Amino acid sequence: CASSESKYGYEQYF.

The chain has TRBV5-5 and TRBJ1-2; D gene unclear. Germline V CDR1 and CDR2: SGHKS, YYEKEE (reference sequence). The CDR3 is made up of 14 amino acids. With 3 bases removed from V and 4 bases from J, the gap between germline ends came to 13 bases. CDR3 DNA: TGTGCCAGCAGCTCCGAGCACAGATCCTATGGCTACACCTTC. It specifies CASSSEHRSYGYTF.

This clonotype was recorded a few times. The chain combines TRBV24-1 with TRBJ1-1; no reliable D call. The CDR3 runs 15 residues. Germline V gene lookup returns CDR1 KGHDR and CDR2 SFDVKD. Trimming shortened V by 8 bases and J by 3 bases, and 18 bases separated the two germline ends. CDR3 loop: CATNITGVRDTEAFF. DNA of the CDR3: TGTGCCACCAATATCACCGGGGTTAGGGACACTGAAGCTTTCTTT.

This clonotype appeared a few times. Its ends do not fully match the called genes, so a read error is possible. The chain has TRBV7-2 and TRBJ1-2; D uncertain. The CDR3 is made up of 9 amino acids. In germline, CDR1 is SGHTA, CDR2 FQGNSA. The CDR3: CAGSFRFTF. CDR3 in DNA: TGTGCCGGCAGCTTCAGGTTCACCTTC.

A few counts support this clonotype. J is TRBJ2-1 and V is TRBV28; tentatively, D is TRBD2 (5 bases). The germline CDR1 and CDR2 sequences are MDHEN and SYDVKM. CDR3 length: 13 residues. Trimming pared 5 bases from V and 8 bases from J, leaving 13 bases between. The CDR3 nucleotides are TGTGCCAGCAGTGAATTTAGCGTGTATGAGCAGTTCTTC. This translates into CASSEFSVYEQFF.

This clonotype occurred a few times. The chain combines TRBV6-5 with TRBJ1-2; tentative D call: TRBD1 (5 bases). Trimming removed 5 bases from V and 5 bases from J, with 18 bases in between. Germline V gene sequence: CDR1 MNHEY, CDR2 SVGAGI. The CDR3 has 15 residues. CDR3 in amino acids: CASSPSPGRKYGYTF. CDR3 sequence (DNA): TGTGCCAGCAGTCCATCTCCGGGACGAAAATATGGCTACACCTTC.

Written as DNA, the CDR3 is TGTGCCAGCACCCTCACAGGGGATGGGGGGGAGCTGTTTTTT. Its protein is CASTLTGDGGELFF. The rearrangement joins TRBV7-8 to TRBJ2-2, with TRBD1 identical over 7 bases. The CDR3 extends over 14 amino acids. Unmatched junction bases numbered 10, after V lost 7 bases and J lost 8 bases. From germline, CDR1 is SGHVS and CDR2 FQNEAQ.

This clonotype was counted between two and nine times. The gene calls are TRBV7-9 and TRBJ2-3; 8 nucleotides line up with TRBD2. There are 15 residues in the CDR3. The germline V gene encodes CDR1 SEHNR and CDR2 FQNEAQ (reference sequence). Trimming took 8 bases from V and 2 from J; bases not matched to a gene: 9. The CDR3 here is CASLLSGDPTDTQYF. DNA for the CDR3: TGTGCCAGCTTACTTAGCGGGGACCCCACAGATACGCAGTATTTT.

This chain uses TRBV24-1 with TRBJ2-2; perhaps TRBD2 as D (7 bases). Germline values: CDR1 KGHDR, CDR2 SFDVKD. The ends were cut back, 1 base at V and 2 bases at J, with 13 bases in the middle. The CDR3 consists of 17 residues. CDR3 in amino acids: CATSDFTGGLNTGELFF. DNA for the CDR3: TGTGCCACCAGTGATTTCACGGGGGGCCTCAACACCGGGGAGCTGTTTTTT.

This rearrangement joins TRBV5-1 to TRBJ2-3; unclear D gene. This CDR3 region has 15 residues. The ends were cut back, 4 bases at V and 0 bases at J, with 12 bases in the middle. The germline V gene has CDR1 SGHRS and CDR2 YFSETQ. The DNA of the CDR3 is TGCGCCAGCAGCCCGGAACTGAGTAGCACAGATACGCAGTATTTT. Its protein is CASSPELSSTDTQYF.

In this sample, this clonotype turned up a few times. The rearrangement links TRBV9 to TRBJ2-1, with TRBD2 matching over 10 bases. The germline V gene encodes CDR1 SGDLS and CDR2 YYNGEE. Trimming at V came to 2 bases and at J to 8 bases, leaving 1 base not matched to a gene. This CDR3 is 13 amino acids long. The CDR3 sequence is CASSVLAGDEQFF. The CDR3, as DNA: TGTGCCAGCAGCGTCCTAGCGGGAGATGAGCAGTTCTTC.

This clonotype was counted ten times or more. V is TRBV7-9 and J is TRBJ2-1; 8 bases fit TRBD1. This CDR3 is 17 amino acids long. Trimming cost V 4 bases and J 7 bases; bases outside gene matches: 15. Germline lookup yields CDR1 SEHNR and CDR2 FQNEAQ (reference sequence). The CDR3 reads CASSSRALDREYNEQFF. The CDR3, as DNA: TGTGCCAGCAGCTCACGTGCCCTGGACAGGGAATATAATGAGCAGTTCTTC.

The V call is TRBV20-1, the J call TRBJ1-4, with 8 bases that match TRBD1. Germline V gives CDR1 DFQATT, CDR2 SNEGSKA (reference sequence). CDR3 size: 13 residues. V gave up 6 bases and J gave up 7 bases; unmatched junction bases: 7. CDR3 in DNA: TGCAGTGCGAGGCAGGGGGCGGGTGAAAAACTGTTTTTT. Protein: CSARQGAGEKLFF.

The rearrangement joins TRBV30 to TRBJ2-1, with TRBD1 as a possible D gene (5 bases). The CDR3 length is 11 residues. In germline, CDR1 is GTSNPN, CDR2 SVGIG (reference sequence). With 5 bases removed from V and 10 bases from J, the gap between germline ends came to 12 bases. In nucleotides, the CDR3 is TGTGCCTGGGGGGCGGCAGACGAGCAGTTCTTC. Encoded protein: CAWGAADEQFF.